Detailed here is one TCR beta chain. Its target is unknown. The source of the sample is a study of beta chain features in type 1 diabetes. Findings and limits, study-wide: The VDJ junctions of type 1 diabetes patients carried fewer insertions and more deletions.

TCRB transcripts that were expressed got sequenced, as all of the isolated RNA had been reverse transcribed. The assay was immunoSEQ multiplex PCR, and TCRdb's table has in-frame clones only and misses some. The sample consists of some 150,000 clones, 9.2% of them appearing once. With 1 base removed from V and 4 bases from J, the gap between germline ends came to 13 bases. Germline V gene lookup returns CDR1 KGHSH and CDR2 LQKENI. This CDR3 region has 16 residues. Sorted populations all exceeded 95% purity. The sequenced sample consisted of central memory CD4+ T cells from blood. The sequence was obtained from a man between 18 and 35 years old in good health. V gene TRBV18 combines with J gene TRBJ2-2, with D possibly being TRBD1 (6 bases). The CDR3 DNA follows: TGTGCCAGCTCACCACGGGGGCAGGGAAGCACCGGGGAGCTGTTTTTT. Translated, it gives CASSPRGQGSTGELFF.